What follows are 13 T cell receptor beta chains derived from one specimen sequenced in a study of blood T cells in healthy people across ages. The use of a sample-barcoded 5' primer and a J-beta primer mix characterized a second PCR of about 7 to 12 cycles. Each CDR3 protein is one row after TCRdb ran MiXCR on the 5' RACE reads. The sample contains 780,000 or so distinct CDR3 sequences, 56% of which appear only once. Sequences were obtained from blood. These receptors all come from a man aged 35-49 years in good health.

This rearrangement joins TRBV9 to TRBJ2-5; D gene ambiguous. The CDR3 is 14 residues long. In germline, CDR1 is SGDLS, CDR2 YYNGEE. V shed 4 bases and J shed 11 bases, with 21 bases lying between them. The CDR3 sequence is CASSPRVADNEQYF. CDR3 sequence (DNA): TGTGCCAGCAGCCCCCGGGTAGCCGACAATGAGCAGTACTTC.

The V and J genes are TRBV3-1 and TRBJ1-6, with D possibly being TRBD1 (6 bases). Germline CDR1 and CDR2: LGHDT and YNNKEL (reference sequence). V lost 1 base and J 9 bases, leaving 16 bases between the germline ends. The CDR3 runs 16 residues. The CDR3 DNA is TGTGCCAGCAGCCAAGGTCTGGGGGCGCGCGGTTCACCCCTCCACTTT. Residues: CASSQGLGARGSPLHF.

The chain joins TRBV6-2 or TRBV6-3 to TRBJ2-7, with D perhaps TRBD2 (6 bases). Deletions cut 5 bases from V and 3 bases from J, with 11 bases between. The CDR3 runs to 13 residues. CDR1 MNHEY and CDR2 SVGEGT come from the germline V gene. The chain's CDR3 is CASSDVSGYEQYF. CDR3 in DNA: TGTGCCAGCAGTGATGTTAGCGGCTACGAGCAGTACTTC.

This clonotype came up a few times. The CDR3 bases are TGTGCCAGCAGCGTAGCTACGGAACCCTACGAGCAGTACTTC. Its protein product is CASSVATEPYEQYF. The V gene is TRBV9, the J gene TRBJ2-7; D is undetermined. Germline V gene data show CDR1 as SGDLS and CDR2 as YYNGEE. The V and J ends lost 0 bases and 2 bases respectively, with 9 bases between them. The CDR3 has 14 residues.

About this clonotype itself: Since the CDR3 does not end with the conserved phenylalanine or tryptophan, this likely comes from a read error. The CDR3 region is CSVSFGQTYEQYL. The DNA for the CDR3 is TGCAGCGTTTCATTCGGACAGACCTACGAGCAGTACTTG. This sequence joins TRBV29-1 and TRBJ2-7; the D gene is possibly TRBD1 (6 bases). Germline assignment: CDR1 SQVTM and CDR2 ANQGSEA. V lost 5 bases to trimming and J lost 2 bases, with 13 bases between them. The CDR3 is made up of 13 amino acids.

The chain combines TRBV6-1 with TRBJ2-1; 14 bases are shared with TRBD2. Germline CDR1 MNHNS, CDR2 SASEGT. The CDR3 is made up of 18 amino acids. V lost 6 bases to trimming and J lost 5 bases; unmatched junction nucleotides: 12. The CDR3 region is CASRTGTSGGPSHNEQFF. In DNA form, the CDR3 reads TGTGCCAGCAGGACCGGGACTAGCGGGGGTCCTTCCCACAATGAGCAGTTCTTC.

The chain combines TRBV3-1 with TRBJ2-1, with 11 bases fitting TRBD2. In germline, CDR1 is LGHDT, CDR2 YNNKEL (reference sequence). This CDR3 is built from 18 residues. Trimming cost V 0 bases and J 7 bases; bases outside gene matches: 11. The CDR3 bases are TGTGCCAGCAGCCAAGAATCGCTAGCGGGAGGCCTAGCTAATGAGCAGTTCTTC. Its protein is CASSQESLAGGLANEQFF.

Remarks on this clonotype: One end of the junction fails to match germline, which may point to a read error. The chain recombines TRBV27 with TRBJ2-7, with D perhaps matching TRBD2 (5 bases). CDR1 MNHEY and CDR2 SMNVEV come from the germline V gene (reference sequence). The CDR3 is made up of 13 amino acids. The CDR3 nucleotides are TGTGCCAGCAGTGTATCGAGGCTAGCCGAGCAGTACTTC. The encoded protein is CASSVSRLAEQYF.

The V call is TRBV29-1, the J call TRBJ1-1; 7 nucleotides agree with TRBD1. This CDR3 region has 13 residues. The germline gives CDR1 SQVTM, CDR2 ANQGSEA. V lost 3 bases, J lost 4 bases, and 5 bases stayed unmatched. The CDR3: CSVEDRKVTEAFF. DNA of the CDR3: TGCAGCGTTGAGGACAGGAAAGTCACTGAAGCTTTCTTT.

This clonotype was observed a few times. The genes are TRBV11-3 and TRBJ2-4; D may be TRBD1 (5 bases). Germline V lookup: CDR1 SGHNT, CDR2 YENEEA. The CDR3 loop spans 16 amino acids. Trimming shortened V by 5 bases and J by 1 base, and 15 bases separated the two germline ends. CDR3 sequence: CASSPSQGVAKNIQYF. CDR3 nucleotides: TGTGCCAGCAGCCCTTCTCAAGGGGTCGCCAAAAACATTCAGTACTTC.

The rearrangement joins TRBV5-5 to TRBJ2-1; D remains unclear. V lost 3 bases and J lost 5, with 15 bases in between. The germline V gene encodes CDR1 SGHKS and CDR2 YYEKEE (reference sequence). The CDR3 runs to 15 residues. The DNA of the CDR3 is TGTGCCAGCAGCTGGATGGGGTCGGAGAACAATGAGCAGTTCTTC. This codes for CASSWMGSENNEQFF.

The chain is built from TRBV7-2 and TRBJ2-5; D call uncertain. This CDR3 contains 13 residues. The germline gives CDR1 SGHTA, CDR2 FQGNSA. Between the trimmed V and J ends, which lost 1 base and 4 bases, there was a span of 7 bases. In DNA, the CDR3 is TGTGCCAGCAGCTTAGGGACGAGAGAGACCCAGTACTTC. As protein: CASSLGTRETQYF.

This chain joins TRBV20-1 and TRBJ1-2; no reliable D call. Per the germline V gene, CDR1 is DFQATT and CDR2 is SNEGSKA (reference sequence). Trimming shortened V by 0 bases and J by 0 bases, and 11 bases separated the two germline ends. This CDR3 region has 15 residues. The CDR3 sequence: CSARDRNRANYGYTF. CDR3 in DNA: TGCAGTGCTAGAGATAGGAACAGAGCTAACTATGGCTACACCTTC.